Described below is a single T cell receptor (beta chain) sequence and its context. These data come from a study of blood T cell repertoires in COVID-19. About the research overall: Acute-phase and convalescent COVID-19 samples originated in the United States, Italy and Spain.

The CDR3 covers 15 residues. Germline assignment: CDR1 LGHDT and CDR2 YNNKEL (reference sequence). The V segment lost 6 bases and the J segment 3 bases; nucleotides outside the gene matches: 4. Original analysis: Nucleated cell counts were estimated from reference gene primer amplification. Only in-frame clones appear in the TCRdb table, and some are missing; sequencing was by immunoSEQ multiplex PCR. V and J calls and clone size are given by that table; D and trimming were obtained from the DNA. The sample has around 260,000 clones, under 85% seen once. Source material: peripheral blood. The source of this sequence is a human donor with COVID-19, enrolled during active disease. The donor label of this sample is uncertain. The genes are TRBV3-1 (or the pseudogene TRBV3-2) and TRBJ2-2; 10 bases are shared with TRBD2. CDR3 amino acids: CASSLGLADTGELFF. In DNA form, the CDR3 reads TGTGCCAGCAGTCTAGGACTAGCGGACACCGGGGAGCTGTTTTTT.